What follows are 25 T cell receptor beta chains derived from one specimen sequenced in a study of T cell clones after liver transplantation. Method: immunoSEQ multiplex PCR; TCRdb's copy keeps in-frame clones and lacks some. Of 8,000 to 10,000 clones in the sample, over 60% are singletons; the top ten hold about a fifth. This specimen consisted of CD8+ T cells from blood, obtained at the roughly 15-month timepoint. Receptor source: a human patient who received a liver transplant. The graft donor may have given rise to some T cells.

The J gene is TRBJ2-5, the V gene TRBV7-9, with a tentative D call TRBD1 (5 bases). V was clipped by 5 bases and J by 2 bases, with 12 bases between them. Per germline, CDR1 SEHNR and CDR2 FQNEAQ (reference sequence). The CDR3 contains 14 residues. CDR3 amino acids: CASSPDRGQETQYF. The CDR3 nucleotides are TGTGCCAGCAGCCCCGACAGAGGACAAGAGACCCAGTACTTC. Supplemented by reference TRBV7-9 and TRBJ2-5, the full variable domain reads DTGVSQNPRHKITKRGQNVTFRCDPISEHNRLYWYRQTLGQGPEFLTYFQNEAQLEKSRLLSDRFSAERPKGSFSTLEIQRTEQGDSAMYLCASSPDRGQETQYFGPGTRLLVL.

This chain connects TRBV7-9 to TRBJ1-1; a weak D match, TRBD1 (5 bases). Deletions cut 1 base from V and 6 bases from J, with 6 bases between. The germline V gene encodes CDR1 SEHNR and CDR2 FQNEAQ (reference sequence). The CDR3 spans 12 residues. The CDR3 DNA follows: TGTGCCAGCAGCTTAGGGGGGGCTGAAGCTTTCTTT. Translation gives CASSLGGAEAFF.

The V and J genes are TRBV5-1 and TRBJ1-3; TRBD1 is a possible D gene (6 bases). V gave up 2 bases and J gave up 0 bases, with 36 bases separating them. The CDR3 contains 24 residues. The germline gives CDR1 SGHRS, CDR2 YFSETQ. DNA for the CDR3: TGCGCCAGCAGCTTTCTTGGATGGACAGACTCCGGCGAAAACGGATATAACTCTGGAAACACCATATATTTT. Protein product: CASSFLGWTDSGENGYNSGNTIYF. Supplemented by reference TRBV5-1 and TRBJ1-3, the full variable domain reads KAGVTQTPRYLIKTRGQQVTLSCSPISGHRSVSWYQQTPGQGLQFLFEYFSETQRNKGNFPGRFSGRQFSNSRSEMNVSTLELGDSALYLCASSFLGWTDSGENGYNSGNTIYFGEGSWLTVV.

This clone was seen once. This rearrangement joins TRBV5-4 to TRBJ2-5; D gene unclear. The germline CDR1 and CDR2 sequences are SGHNT and YYREEE (reference sequence). V gave up 4 bases and J gave up 5 bases, with 12 bases separating them. This CDR3 contains 13 residues. DNA of the CDR3: TGTGCCAGCAGCCCCCCCTCTGGGGAGACCCAGTACTTC. This encodes CASSPPSGETQYF.

With respect to this clone: Being one base from a much bigger clone, this may be a read error. The chain uses TRBV28 and TRBJ1-1; D remains ambiguous. The V gene lost 6 bases and the J gene lost 3 bases, with 14 bases spanning the gap. The CDR3 runs to 14 residues. CDR1 MDHEN and CDR2 SYDVKM come from the germline V gene. DNA of the CDR3: TGTGCCAGCAGCCTCTTTAGGATAGACACTGAAGCTTTCTTT. Translated: CASSLFRIDTEAFF.

The chain recombines TRBV28 with TRBJ1-1; TRBD1 might be the D (5 bases). The germline CDR1 and CDR2 sequences are MDHEN and SYDVKM. The CDR3 totals 16 residues. V lost 4 bases and J 3 bases, leaving 18 bases between the germline ends. The DNA of the CDR3 is TGTGCCAGCAGTTACAGACCGAGTGGGGCGCACACTGAAGCTTTCTTT. Protein sequence: CASSYRPSGAHTEAFF.

The V and J genes are TRBV27 and TRBJ1-2; D possibly corresponds to TRBD1 (6 bases). CDR1 is MNHEY, CDR2 SMNVEV, per germline (reference sequence). The CDR3 loop spans 14 amino acids. Between the trimmed V and J ends, which lost 5 bases and 2 bases, there was a span of 12 bases. CDR3 in amino acids: CASSPGGQNYGYTF. In nucleotides, the CDR3 is TGTGCCAGCAGTCCTGGGGGGCAGAACTATGGCTACACCTTC.

This rearrangement joins TRBV7-6 to TRBJ2-6; unclear D gene. The germline V gene has CDR1 SGHVS and CDR2 FNYEAQ. V lost 4 bases and J 0 bases, leaving 1 base between the germline ends. The CDR3 is 13 amino acids. The CDR3 DNA reads as TGTGCCAGCAGCTCCTCTGGGGCCAACGTCCTGACTTTC. Protein: CASSSSGANVLTF.

This clone is labeled as medium-sized. The J gene is TRBJ1-5, the V gene TRBV19, with D possibly matching TRBD1 (6 bases). CDR3 length equals 14 residues. CDR1 and CDR2 (germline): LNHDA, SQIVND (reference sequence). With 2 bases removed from V and 1 base from J, the gap between germline ends came to 6 bases. CDR3 DNA sequence: TGTGCCAGTAGTATAACAGGGAGCAATCAGCCCCAGCATTTT. It is translated as CASSITGSNQPQHF.

The count of this clone is one. The J gene is TRBJ2-1, the V gene TRBV11-3, with a weak D call TRBD2 (7 bases). Trimming left V 4 bases short and J 6 bases short, with 13 bases between. The CDR3 runs 14 residues. CDR1 is SGHNT and CDR2 is YENEEA in the germline V gene. CDR3 region: CASSWGPGGNEQFF. The CDR3 DNA is TGTGCCAGCAGCTGGGGGCCGGGAGGCAATGAGCAGTTCTTC.

This clone was detected a few times. At the DNA level, this CDR3 is encoded by other sequences in the same sample as well. The chain employs TRBV6-1 and TRBJ1-5; D gene ambiguous. This CDR3 comprises 15 residues. V was pared by 1 base and J by 2 bases, with 9 bases between. CDR1 MNHNS and CDR2 SASEGT come from the germline V gene. In nucleotides, the CDR3 is TGTGCCAGCAGTGAAGTCCGGGCCGGCAATCAGCCCCAGCATTTT. Its protein product is CASSEVRAGNQPQHF.

V and J are TRBV5-1 and TRBJ2-7; maybe TRBD1 (6 bases). The CDR3 covers 15 residues. Germline V gives CDR1 SGHRS, CDR2 YFSETQ. V dropped 1 base and J dropped 0 bases, with 11 bases sitting between them. The CDR3 nucleotides read TGCGCCAGCAGCTTGAGAGTAGGGGGCTCCTACGAGCAGTACTTC. Translating gives CASSLRVGGSYEQYF.

This rearrangement joins TRBV19 to TRBJ1-1; 7 bases fit TRBD1. V was clipped by 5 bases and J by 4 bases; unmatched bases: 7. This CDR3 spans 14 amino acids. Germline CDR1 reads LNHDA; CDR2 reads SQIVND (reference sequence). CDR3 protein: CASSVRQGGTEAFF. The CDR3 DNA reads TGTGCCAGTAGTGTACGACAGGGTGGCACTGAAGCTTTCTTT. The variable domain in full, completed from reference TRBV19 and TRBJ1-1, reads DGGITQSPKYLFRKEGQNVTLSCEQNLNHDAMYWYRQDPGQGLRLIYYSQIVNDFQKGDIAEGYSVSREKKESFPLTVTSAQKNPTAFYLCASSVRQGGTEAFFGQGTRLTVV.

This clone was counted between two and nine times. The V gene is TRBV6-5, the J gene TRBJ2-7, with D unresolved. CDR1 and CDR2 from the germline V gene are MNHEY and SVGAGI. V was clipped by 5 bases and J by 1 base, with 12 bases between them. This CDR3 spans 14 amino acids. The CDR3 sequence: CASSELEGSYEQYF. The CDR3 DNA reads TGTGCCAGCAGTGAATTAGAAGGGTCCTACGAGCAGTACTTC.

Here the CDR3 DNA reads TGCGCCACCCGTCCTATGAGGAGTGAGATGAACACTGAAGCTTTCTTT. It codes for CATRPMRSEMNTEAFF. The V gene is TRBV10-2, the J gene TRBJ1-1; D not resolved. Germline CDR1 and CDR2: WSHSY and SAAADI. Trimming removed 10 bases at V and 0 bases at J, with 21 bases between. This CDR3 has 16 residues.

Only a few counts were recorded for this clone. The V and J genes are TRBV20-1 and TRBJ2-7; D is uncertain. The CDR3 totals 8 residues. Per the germline V gene, CDR1 is DFQATT and CDR2 is SNEGSKA (reference sequence). Trimming pared 6 bases from V and 6 bases from J, leaving 3 bases between. The DNA of the CDR3 is TGCAGTGCCGGCGAGCAGTACTTC. Protein sequence: CSAGEQYF.

This clone occurred a few times. The chain recombines TRBV11-2 with TRBJ2-2; TRBD2 matches at 14 bases. The CDR3 spans 18 residues. Per the germline V gene, CDR1 is SGHAT and CDR2 is FQNNGV. V shed 4 bases and J 8 bases; nucleotides not matched to a gene: 12. CDR3 sequence reads: CASSSRTSGGSRVGELFF. The DNA of the CDR3 is TGTGCCAGCAGCTCCCGGACTAGCGGGGGGTCCAGAGTGGGGGAGCTGTTTTTT.

The V call is TRBV1, the J call TRBJ1-4. TRBV1 is listed as a pseudogene. CDR3 size: 16 residues. DNA of the CDR3: TGCACCAGCAGCCAAGATACCCCCCCCAACAATGAAAAACTGTTTTTT. Translating gives CTSSQDTPPNNEKLFF.

This clone is deemed medium-sized (0.01 to 0.1%). The V and J genes are TRBV4-2 and TRBJ1-4; the match to TRBD1 covers 8 bases. The CDR3 loop spans 14 amino acids. Trimming cost V 1 base and J 7 bases; bases outside gene matches: 2. Germline CDR1 is LGHNA and CDR2 is YNFKEQ. The CDR3: CASSQAQGAEKLFF. DNA for the CDR3: TGTGCCAGCAGCCAAGCCCAGGGGGCTGAAAAACTGTTTTTT.

The rearrangement links TRBV25-1 to TRBJ1-5, with no clear D. Germline-derived CDR1 and CDR2 are MGHDK and SYGVNS. This CDR3 is built from 12 residues. With 6 bases removed from V and 3 bases from J, the gap between germline ends came to 6 bases. In DNA form, the CDR3 reads TGTGCCAGCAGGGACGACAATCAGCCCCAGCATTTT. It translates to CASRDDNQPQHF.

This clone was counted between two and nine times. The chain has TRBV15 and TRBJ1-4; the D gene is possibly TRBD1 (5 bases). The V gene's germline CDR1 is LNHNV and CDR2 YYDKDF (reference sequence). With 3 bases removed from V and 0 bases from J, the gap between germline ends came to 11 bases. This CDR3 is 16 amino acids long. CDR3 sequence: CATSSRRGATNEKLFF. The CDR3, as DNA: TGTGCCACCAGCAGTAGAAGAGGGGCAACTAATGAAAAACTGTTTTTT.

The rearrangement uses TRBV5-6 and TRBJ2-1; no reliable D call. This CDR3 region has 12 residues. The germline V and J ends were trimmed by 2 bases and 9 bases, with 9 bases remaining between them. The germline gives CDR1 SGHDT, CDR2 YYEEEE. The CDR3 region has the DNA TGTGCCAGCAGCTTATACTCGGTTGAGCAGTTCTTC. Protein sequence: CASSLYSVEQFF. The whole variable domain, filled in from reference TRBV5-6 and TRBJ2-1, reads DAGVTQSPTHLIKTRGQQVTLRCSPKSGHDTVSWYQQALGQGPQFIFQYYEEEERQRGNFPDRFSGHQFPNYSSELNVNALLLGDSALYLCASSLYSVEQFFGPGTRLTVL.

J is TRBJ2-1 and V is TRBV2; no firm D call. Germline V gives CDR1 SNHLY, CDR2 FYNNEI. The CDR3 sequence is 11 residues long. Trimming took off 7 bases at V and 3 bases at J, with 4 bases between the two ends. CDR3 loop: CASTLYNEQFF. CDR3 DNA: TGTGCCAGCACCCTCTACAATGAGCAGTTCTTC.

The V and J genes are TRBV5-6 and TRBJ1-1; D unclear. This CDR3 contains 12 residues. V lost 4 bases, J lost 5 bases, and 9 bases lay in between. Looked up from germline, CDR1 is SGHDT and CDR2 is YYEEEE. CDR3 in DNA: TGTGCCAGCAGCCGTGCGTGGACTGAAGCTTTCTTT. Protein sequence: CASSRAWTEAFF.

V and J are TRBV19 and TRBJ1-1; a possible D gene is TRBD1 (6 bases). CDR1 is LNHDA, CDR2 SQIVND, per germline (reference sequence). The germline V and J ends were trimmed by 0 bases and 5 bases, with 19 bases remaining between them. The CDR3 sequence is 17 residues long. In DNA, the CDR3 is TGTGCCAGTAGTATAGATTTGGGGGGCGACGTGCGGACTGAAGCTTTCTTT. This encodes CASSIDLGGDVRTEAFF.